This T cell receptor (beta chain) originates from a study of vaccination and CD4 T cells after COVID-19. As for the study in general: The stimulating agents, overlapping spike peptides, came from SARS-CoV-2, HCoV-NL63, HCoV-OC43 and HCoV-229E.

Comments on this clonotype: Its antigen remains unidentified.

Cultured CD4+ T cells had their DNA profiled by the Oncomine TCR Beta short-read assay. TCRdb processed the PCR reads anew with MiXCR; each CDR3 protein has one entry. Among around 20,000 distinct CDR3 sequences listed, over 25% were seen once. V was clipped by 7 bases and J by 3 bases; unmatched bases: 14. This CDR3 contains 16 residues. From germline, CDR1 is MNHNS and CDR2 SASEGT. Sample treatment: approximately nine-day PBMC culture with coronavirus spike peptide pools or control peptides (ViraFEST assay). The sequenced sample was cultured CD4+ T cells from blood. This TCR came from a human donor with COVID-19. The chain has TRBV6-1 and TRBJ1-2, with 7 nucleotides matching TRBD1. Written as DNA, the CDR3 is TGTGCCAGCACCCGGGACAGTCAGTCGGCGGACTATGGCTACACCTTC. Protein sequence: CASTRDSQSADYGYTF.